The clone carrying this T cell receptor (beta chain) was seen once. The antigen remains undetermined. The entry originates in a study of PD-1 blockade in classical Hodgkin lymphoma. Clones were read by immunoSEQ multiplex PCR, and TCRdb kept only the in-frame ones, dropping some. The sample records more than 40,000 clones, about 90% being singletons. There are 15 residues in the CDR3. V lost 3 bases and J lost 0, with 8 bases in between. CDR1 and CDR2 from the germline V gene are MNHEY and SMNVEV (reference sequence). Notes on the study in general: Whatever underlies the repertoire differences (possibly disease activity or prior therapy) remains undefined. After ASCT, patients who started nivolumab under 1 year later were excluded.

There was relapse after autologous stem cell transplantation in every patient, and there was variation in brentuximab vedotin exposure. The sequence was obtained from a human donor with classical Hodgkin lymphoma. Material: peripheral blood mononuclear cells (PBMCs), obtained at baseline. The V gene is TRBV27, the J gene TRBJ2-2, with no clear D. The CDR3 DNA follows: TGTGCCAGCAGTTTTGCTCTTACGAACACCGGGGAGCTGTTTTTT. Translating gives CASSFALTNTGELFF.